This section outlines one TCR beta chain sequence together with its context. The data are from a study of T cell changes during pregnancy in multiple sclerosis. Data came from immunoSEQ multiplex PCR; TCRdb stores just in-frame clones and leaves some out. The profile shows about 92,000 clones, about 92% of them singletons. The material was peripheral blood, obtained in the first trimester of pregnancy. This sequence was found in a female donor with multiple sclerosis, enrolled in a pregnancy study.

CDR3 DNA sequence: TGCGCCAGCAGCTTATATACCGGGGAGCTGTTTTTT. It specifies CASSLYTGELFF. This chain joins TRBV5-1 and TRBJ2-2; D gene uncertain. The germline V and J ends were trimmed by 2 bases and 5 bases, with 4 bases remaining between them. Germline V lookup: CDR1 SGHRS, CDR2 YFSETQ. CDR3 length: 12 amino acids. The complete variable domain, with remaining parts taken from reference TRBV5-1 and TRBJ2-2, reads KAGVTQTPRYLIKTRGQQVTLSCSPISGHRSVSWYQQTPGQGLQFLFEYFSETQRNKGNFPGRFSGRQFSNSRSEMNVSTLELGDSALYLCASSLYTGELFFGEGSRLTVL.